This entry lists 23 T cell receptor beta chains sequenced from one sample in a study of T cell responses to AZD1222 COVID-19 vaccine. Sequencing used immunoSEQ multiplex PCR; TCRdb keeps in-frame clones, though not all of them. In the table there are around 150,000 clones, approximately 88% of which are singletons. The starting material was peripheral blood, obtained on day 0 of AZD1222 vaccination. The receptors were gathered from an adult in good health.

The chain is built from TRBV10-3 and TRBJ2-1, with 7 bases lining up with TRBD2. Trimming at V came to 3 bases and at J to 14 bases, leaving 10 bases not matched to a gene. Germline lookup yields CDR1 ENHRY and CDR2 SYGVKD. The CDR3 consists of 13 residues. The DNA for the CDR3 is TGTGCCATCAGTGAATTGGGAGGGCCATTTAAGTTCTTC. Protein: CAISELGGPFKFF.

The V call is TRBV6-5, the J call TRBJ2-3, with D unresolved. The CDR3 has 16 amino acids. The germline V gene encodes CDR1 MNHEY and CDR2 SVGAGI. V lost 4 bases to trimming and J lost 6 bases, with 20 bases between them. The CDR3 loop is CASSFGIADRWDTQYF. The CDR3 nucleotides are TGTGCCAGCAGTTTTGGCATCGCGGATCGATGGGATACGCAGTATTTT.

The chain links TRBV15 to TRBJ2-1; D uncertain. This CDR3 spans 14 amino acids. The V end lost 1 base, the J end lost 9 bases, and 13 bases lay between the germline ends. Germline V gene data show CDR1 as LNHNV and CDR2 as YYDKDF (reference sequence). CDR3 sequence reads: CATSRGPSPVEQFF. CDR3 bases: TGTGCCACCAGCAGAGGCCCGAGTCCGGTTGAGCAGTTCTTC.

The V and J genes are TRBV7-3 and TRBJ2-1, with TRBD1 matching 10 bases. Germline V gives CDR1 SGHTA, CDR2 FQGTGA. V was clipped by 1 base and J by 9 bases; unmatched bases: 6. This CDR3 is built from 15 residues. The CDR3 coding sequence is TGTGCCAGCAGCTTAAAGGGACAGGGGTTTGGTGAGCAGTTCTTC. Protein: CASSLKGQGFGEQFF.

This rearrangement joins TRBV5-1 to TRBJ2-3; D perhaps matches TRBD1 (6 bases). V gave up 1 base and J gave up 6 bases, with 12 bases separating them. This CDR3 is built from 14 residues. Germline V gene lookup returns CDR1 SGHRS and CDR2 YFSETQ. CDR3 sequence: CASSLTPRGDTQYF. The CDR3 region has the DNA TGCGCCAGCAGCTTGACACCTAGGGGGGATACGCAGTATTTT.

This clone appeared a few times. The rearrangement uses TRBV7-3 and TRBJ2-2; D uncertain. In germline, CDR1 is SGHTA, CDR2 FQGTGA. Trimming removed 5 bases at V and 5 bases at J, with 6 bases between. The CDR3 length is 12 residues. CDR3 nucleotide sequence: TGTGCCAGCAGCCGTGGGACCGGGGAGCTGTTTTTT. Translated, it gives CASSRGTGELFF.

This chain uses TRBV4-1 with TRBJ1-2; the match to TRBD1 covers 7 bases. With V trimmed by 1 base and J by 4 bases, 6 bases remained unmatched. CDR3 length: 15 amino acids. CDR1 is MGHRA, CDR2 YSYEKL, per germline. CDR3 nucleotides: TGCGCCAGCAGCCAAGTAAGGGGGCCCCTCTATGGCTACACCTTC. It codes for CASSQVRGPLYGYTF.

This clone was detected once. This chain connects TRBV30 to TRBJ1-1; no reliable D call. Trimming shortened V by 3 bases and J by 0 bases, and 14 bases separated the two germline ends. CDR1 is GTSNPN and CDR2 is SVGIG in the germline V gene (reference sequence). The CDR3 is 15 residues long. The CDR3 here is CAWRRNRVMNTEAFF. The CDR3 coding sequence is TGTGCCTGGAGAAGGAATAGGGTCATGAACACTGAAGCTTTCTTT.

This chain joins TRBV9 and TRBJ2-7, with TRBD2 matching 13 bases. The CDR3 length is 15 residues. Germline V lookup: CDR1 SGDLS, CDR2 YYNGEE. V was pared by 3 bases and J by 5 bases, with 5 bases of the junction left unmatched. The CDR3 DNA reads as TGTGCCAGCAGCGGGGGACTAGCGGGACTCCACGAGCAGTACTTC. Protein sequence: CASSGGLAGLHEQYF.

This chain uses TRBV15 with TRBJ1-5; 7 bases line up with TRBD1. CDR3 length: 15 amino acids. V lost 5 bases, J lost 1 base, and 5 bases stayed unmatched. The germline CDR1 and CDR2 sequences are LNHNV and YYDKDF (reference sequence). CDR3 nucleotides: TGTGCCACCAGCTATAACAGGGGAAGCAATCAGCCCCAGCATTTT. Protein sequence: CATSYNRGSNQPQHF. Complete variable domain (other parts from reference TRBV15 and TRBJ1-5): DAMVIQNPRYQVTQFGKPVTLSCSQTLNHNVMYWYQQKSSQAPKLLFHYYDKDFNNEADTPDNFQSRRPNTSFCFLDIRSPGLGDTAMYLCATSYNRGSNQPQHFGDGTRLSIL.

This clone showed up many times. The CDR3 protein is CASSQEGSGKGDTQYF. The CDR3 DNA reads TGTGCCAGCAGCCAAGAAGGTAGCGGGAAAGGAGATACGCAGTATTTT. This chain uses TRBV4-2 with TRBJ2-3, with 8 bases lining up with TRBD2. V gave up 0 bases and J gave up 5 bases; unmatched junction bases: 7. The CDR3 length is 16 residues. The germline CDR1 and CDR2 sequences are LGHNA and YNFKEQ.

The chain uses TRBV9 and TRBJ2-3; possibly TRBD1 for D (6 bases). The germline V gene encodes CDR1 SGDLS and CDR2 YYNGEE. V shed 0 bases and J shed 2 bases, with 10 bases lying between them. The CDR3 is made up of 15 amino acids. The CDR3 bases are TGTGCCAGCAGCGTAGGGACAGCGAACACAGATACGCAGTATTTT. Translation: CASSVGTANTDTQYF.

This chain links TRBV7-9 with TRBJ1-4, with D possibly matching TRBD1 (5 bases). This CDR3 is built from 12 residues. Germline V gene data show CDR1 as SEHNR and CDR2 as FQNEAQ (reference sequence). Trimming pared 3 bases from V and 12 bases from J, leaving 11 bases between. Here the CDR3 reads CASSFGGEELFF. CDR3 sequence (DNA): TGTGCCAGCAGCTTCGGGGGGGAGGAACTGTTTTTT.

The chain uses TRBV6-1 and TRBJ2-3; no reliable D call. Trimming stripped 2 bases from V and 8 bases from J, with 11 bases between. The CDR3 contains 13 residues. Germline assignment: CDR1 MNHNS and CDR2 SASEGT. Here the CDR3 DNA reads TGTGCCAGCAGTGAACTCCAACCCGCTACGCAGTATTTT. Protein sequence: CASSELQPATQYF.

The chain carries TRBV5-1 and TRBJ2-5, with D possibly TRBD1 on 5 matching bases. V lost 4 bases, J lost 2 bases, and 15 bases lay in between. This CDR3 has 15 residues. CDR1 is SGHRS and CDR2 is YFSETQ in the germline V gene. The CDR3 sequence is CASSATGIGQETQYF. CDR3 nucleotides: TGCGCCAGCAGCGCTACAGGAATAGGGCAAGAGACCCAGTACTTC.

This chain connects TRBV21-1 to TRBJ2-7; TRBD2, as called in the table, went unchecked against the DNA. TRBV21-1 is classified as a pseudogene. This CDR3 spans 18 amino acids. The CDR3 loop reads CASSKRGLAGVFSYEQYF. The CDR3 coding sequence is TGTGCCAGCAGCAAACGGGGGTTAGCGGGAGTGTTCTCCTACGAGCAGTACTTC.

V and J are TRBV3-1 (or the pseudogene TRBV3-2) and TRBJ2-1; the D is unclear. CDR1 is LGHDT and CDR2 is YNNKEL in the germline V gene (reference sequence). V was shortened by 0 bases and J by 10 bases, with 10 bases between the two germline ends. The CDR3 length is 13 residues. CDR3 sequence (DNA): TGTGCCAGCAGCCAAGACGCGTTAAGGGAGCAGTTCTTC. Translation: CASSQDALREQFF.

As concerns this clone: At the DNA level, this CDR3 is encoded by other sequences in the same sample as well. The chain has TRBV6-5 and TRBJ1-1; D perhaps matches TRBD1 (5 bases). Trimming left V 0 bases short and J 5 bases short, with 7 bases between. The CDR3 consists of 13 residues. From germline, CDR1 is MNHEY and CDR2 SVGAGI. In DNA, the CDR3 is TGTGCCAGCAGTTACTCGGGGGGAACTGAAGCTTTCTTT. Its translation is CASSYSGGTEAFF.

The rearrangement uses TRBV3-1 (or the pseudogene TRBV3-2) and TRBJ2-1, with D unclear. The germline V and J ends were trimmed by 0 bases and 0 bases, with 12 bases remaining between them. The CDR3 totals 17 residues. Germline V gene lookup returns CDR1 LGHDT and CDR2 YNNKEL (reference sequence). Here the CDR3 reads CASSQDELFSSYNEQFF. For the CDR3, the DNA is TGTGCCAGCAGCCAAGATGAACTTTTTAGCTCCTACAATGAGCAGTTCTTC.

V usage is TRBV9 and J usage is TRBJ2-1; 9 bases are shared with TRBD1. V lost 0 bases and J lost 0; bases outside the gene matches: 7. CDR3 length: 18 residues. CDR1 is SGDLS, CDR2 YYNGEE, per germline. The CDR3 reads CASSVAPGTGSSYNEQFF. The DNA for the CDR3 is TGTGCCAGCAGCGTAGCCCCGGGGACAGGGAGCTCCTACAATGAGCAGTTCTTC.

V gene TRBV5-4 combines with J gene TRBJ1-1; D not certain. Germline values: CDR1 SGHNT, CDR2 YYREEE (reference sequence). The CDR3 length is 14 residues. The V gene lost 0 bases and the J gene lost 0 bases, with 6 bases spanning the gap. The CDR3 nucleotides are TGTGCCAGCAGCTTGGAACAGATGAACACTGAAGCTTTCTTT. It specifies CASSLEQMNTEAFF.

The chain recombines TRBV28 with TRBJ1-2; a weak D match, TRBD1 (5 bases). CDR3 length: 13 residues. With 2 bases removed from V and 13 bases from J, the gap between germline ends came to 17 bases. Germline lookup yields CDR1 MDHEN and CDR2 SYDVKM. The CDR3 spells CASSLAGAGILTF. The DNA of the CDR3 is TGTGCCAGCAGTTTAGCCGGGGCAGGGATTCTCACCTTC.

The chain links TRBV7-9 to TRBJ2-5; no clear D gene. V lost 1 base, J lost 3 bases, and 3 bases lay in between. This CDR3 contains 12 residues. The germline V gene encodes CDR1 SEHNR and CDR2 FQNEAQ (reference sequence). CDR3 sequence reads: CASSLGEETQYF. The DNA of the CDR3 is TGTGCCAGCAGCTTAGGGGAAGAGACCCAGTACTTC.